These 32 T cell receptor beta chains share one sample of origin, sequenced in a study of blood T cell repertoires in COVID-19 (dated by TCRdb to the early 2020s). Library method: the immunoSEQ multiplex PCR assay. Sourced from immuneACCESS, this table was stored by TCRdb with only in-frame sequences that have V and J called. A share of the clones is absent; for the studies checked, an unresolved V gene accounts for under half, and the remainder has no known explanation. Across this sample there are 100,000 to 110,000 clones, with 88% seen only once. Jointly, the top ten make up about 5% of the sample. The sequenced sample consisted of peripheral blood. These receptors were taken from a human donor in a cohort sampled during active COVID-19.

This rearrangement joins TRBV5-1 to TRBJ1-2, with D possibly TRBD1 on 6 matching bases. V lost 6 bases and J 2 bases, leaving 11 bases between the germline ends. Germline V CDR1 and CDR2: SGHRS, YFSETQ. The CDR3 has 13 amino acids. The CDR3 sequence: CASTAGGNYGYTF. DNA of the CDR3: TGCGCCAGCACCGCTGGGGGCAACTATGGCTACACCTTC.

This chain's CDR3 is CASSKGRTRFSTNEKLFF. Written as DNA, the CDR3 is TGTGCCAGCAGCAAAGGGAGGACGCGTTTCTCAACTAATGAAAAACTGTTTTTT. This chain uses TRBV21-1 with TRBJ1-4. TRBV21-1 is a known pseudogene. This CDR3 is 18 amino acids long.

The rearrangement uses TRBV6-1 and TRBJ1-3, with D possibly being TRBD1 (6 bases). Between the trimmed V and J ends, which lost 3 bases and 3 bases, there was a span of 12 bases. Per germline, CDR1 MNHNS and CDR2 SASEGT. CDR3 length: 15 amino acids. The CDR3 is CASSEGAPDGNTIYF. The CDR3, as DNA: TGTGCCAGCAGTGAGGGGGCGCCGGATGGAAACACCATATATTTT.

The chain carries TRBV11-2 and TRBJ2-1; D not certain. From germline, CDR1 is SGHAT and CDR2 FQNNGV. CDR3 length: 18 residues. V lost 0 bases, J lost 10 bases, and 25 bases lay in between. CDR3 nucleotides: TGTGCCAGCAGCTTAGACAATTTTGCGGCCCCCTTCAATGTGGAGCAGTTCTTC. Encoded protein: CASSLDNFAAPFNVEQFF.

The CDR3, as DNA: TGTGCCAGCAGTGAAGTTACTAGTAAACCCTACGAGCAGTACTTC. Amino acid sequence: CASSEVTSKPYEQYF. The rearrangement joins TRBV6-1 to TRBJ2-7; possible D gene TRBD2, 5 bases. CDR1 is MNHNS and CDR2 is SASEGT in the germline V gene. This CDR3 is 15 amino acids long. The germline V and J ends were trimmed by 1 base and 2 bases, with 12 bases remaining between them.

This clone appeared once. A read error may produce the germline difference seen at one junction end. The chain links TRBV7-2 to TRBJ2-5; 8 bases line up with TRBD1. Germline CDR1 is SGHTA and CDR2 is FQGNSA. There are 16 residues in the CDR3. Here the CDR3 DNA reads TGTGCCAGCAGCCCCGGACAGGGATGGGGTCAAGGGACCCAGTACTTC. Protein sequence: CASSPGQGWGQGTQYF.

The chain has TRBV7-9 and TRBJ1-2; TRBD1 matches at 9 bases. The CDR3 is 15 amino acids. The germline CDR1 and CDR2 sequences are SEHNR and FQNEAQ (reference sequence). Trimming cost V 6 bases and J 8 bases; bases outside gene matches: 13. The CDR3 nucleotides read TGTGCCAGCAGTACCGGGACAGGGACCATCCGGGGCTACACCTTC. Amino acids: CASSTGTGTIRGYTF.

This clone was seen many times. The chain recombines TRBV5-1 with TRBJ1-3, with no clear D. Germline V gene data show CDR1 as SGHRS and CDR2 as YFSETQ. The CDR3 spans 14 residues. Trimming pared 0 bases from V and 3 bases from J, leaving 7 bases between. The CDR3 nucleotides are TGCGCCAGCAGCTTGGATGGCTTTGGAAACACCATATATTTT. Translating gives CASSLDGFGNTIYF.

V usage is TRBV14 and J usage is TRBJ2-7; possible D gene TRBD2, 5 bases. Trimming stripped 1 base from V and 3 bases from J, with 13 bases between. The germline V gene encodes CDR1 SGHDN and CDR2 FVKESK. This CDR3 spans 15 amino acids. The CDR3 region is CASSQGRTPVYEQYF. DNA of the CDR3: TGTGCCAGCAGCCAAGGGCGGACTCCCGTCTACGAGCAGTACTTC.

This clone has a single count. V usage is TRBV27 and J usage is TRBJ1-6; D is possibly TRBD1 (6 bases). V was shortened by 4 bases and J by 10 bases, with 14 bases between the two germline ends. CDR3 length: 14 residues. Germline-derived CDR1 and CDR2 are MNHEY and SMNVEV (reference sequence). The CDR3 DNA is TGTGCCAGCAGTTGGGTCAGGGGAAACTCACCCCTCCACTTT. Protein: CASSWVRGNSPLHF.

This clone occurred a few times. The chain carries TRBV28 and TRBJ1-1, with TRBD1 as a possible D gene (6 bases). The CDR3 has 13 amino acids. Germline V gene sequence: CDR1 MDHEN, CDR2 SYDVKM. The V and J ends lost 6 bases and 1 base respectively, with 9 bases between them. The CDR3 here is CASRKQGNTEAFF. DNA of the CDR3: TGTGCCAGCAGAAAACAGGGGAACACTGAAGCTTTCTTT. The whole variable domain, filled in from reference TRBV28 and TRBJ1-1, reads DVKVTQSSRYLVKRTGEKVFLECVQDMDHENMFWYRQDPGLGLRLIYFSYDVKMKEKGDIPEGYSVSREKKERFSLILESASTNQTSMYLCASRKQGNTEAFFGQGTRLTVV.

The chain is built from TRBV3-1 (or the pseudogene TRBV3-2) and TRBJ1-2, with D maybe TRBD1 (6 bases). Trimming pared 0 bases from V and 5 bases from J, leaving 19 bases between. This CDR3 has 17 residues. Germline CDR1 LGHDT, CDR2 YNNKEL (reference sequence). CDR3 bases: TGTGCCAGCAGCCAAGAGGGGGCCGGCAGGGGACGATATGGCTACACCTTC. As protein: CASSQEGAGRGRYGYTF.

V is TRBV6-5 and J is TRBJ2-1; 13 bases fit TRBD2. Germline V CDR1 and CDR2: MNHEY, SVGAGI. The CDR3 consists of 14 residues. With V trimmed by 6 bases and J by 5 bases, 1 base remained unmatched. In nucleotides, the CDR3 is TGTGCCAGCAGGGGACTAGCGGGACACAATGAGCAGTTCTTC. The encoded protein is CASRGLAGHNEQFF.

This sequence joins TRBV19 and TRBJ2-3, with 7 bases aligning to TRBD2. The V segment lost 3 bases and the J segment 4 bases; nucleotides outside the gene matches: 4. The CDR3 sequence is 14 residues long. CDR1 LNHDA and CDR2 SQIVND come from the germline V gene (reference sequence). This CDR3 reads CASSISSGADTQYF. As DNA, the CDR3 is TGTGCCAGTAGTATTTCTAGCGGAGCAGATACGCAGTATTTT.

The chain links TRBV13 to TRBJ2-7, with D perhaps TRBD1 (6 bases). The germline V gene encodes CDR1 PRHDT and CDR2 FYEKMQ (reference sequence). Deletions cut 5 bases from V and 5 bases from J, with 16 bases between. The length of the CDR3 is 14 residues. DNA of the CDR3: TGTGCCAGCAGCCTCCGGCACAGGGTTCACGAGCAGTACTTC. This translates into CASSLRHRVHEQYF.

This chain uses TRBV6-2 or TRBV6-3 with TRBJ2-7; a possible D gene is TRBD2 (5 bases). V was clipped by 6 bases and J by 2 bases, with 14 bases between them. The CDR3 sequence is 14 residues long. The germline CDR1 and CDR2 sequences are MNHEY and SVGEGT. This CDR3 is CASSRQAEAYEQYF. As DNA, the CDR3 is TGTGCCAGCAGCCGACAAGCGGAGGCCTACGAGCAGTACTTC.

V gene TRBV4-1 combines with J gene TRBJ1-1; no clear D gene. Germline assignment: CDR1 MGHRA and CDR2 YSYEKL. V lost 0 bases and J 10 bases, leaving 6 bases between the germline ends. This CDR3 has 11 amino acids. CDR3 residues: CASSQDQLAFF. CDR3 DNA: TGCGCCAGCAGCCAAGATCAGTTAGCTTTCTTT.

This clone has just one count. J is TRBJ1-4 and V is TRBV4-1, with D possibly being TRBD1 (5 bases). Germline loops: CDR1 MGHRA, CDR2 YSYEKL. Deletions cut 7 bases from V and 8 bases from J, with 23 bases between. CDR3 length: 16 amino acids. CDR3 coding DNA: TGCGCCAGCACCCTGGTCCCCCGACAGCCGTACGAAAAACTGTTTTTT. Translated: CASTLVPRQPYEKLFF.

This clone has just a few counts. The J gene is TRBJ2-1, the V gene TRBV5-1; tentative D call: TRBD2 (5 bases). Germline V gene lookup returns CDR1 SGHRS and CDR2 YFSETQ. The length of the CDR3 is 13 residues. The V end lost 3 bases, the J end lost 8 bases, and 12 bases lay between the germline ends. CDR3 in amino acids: CASSSASSYEQFF. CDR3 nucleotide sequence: TGCGCCAGCAGCTCAGCTAGCAGCTATGAGCAGTTCTTC.

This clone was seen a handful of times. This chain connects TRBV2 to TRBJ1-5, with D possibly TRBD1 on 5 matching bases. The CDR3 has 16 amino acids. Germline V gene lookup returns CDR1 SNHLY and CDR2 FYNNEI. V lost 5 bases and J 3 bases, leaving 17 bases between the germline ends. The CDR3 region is CASSLRDTDNNQPQHF. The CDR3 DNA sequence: TGTGCCAGCAGTCTCAGGGATACGGATAACAATCAGCCCCAGCATTTT.

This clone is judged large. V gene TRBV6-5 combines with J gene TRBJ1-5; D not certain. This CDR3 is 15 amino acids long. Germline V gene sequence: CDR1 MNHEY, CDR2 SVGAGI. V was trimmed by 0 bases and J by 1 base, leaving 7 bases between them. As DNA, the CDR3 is TGTGCCAGCAGTTACTCTCAACAGAGCAATCAGCCCCAGCATTTT. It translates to CASSYSQQSNQPQHF.

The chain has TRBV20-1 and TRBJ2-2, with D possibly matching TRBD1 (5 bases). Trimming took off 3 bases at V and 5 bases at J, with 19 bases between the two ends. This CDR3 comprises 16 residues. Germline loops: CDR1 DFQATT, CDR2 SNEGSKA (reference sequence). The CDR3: CSASRGGLLGTGELFF. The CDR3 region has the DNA TGCAGTGCTAGTAGGGGTGGATTGTTGGGAACCGGGGAGCTGTTTTTT.

CDR3 sequence (DNA): TGTGCCAGCAGTTACACGGGACAGGGCAATCAGCCCCAGCATTTT. Encoded protein: CASSYTGQGNQPQHF. The chain uses TRBV6-2 or TRBV6-3 and TRBJ1-5, with 8 bases matching TRBD1. V dropped 2 bases and J dropped 2; count of bases not matched to a gene: 2. Per germline, CDR1 MNHEY and CDR2 SVGEGT. The CDR3 spans 15 residues.

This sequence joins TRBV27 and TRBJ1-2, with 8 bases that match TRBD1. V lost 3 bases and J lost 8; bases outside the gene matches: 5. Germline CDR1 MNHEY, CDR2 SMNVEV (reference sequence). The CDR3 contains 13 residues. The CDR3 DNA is TGTGCCAGCAGTTTCGGACAGGGTTTCGGCTACACCTTC. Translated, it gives CASSFGQGFGYTF.

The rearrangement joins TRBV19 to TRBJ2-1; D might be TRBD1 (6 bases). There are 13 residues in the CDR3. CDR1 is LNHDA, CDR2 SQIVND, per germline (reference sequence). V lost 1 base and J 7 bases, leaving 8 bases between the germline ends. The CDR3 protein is CASSIGTGNEQFF. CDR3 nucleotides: TGTGCCAGTAGTATAGGAACAGGGAATGAGCAGTTCTTC.

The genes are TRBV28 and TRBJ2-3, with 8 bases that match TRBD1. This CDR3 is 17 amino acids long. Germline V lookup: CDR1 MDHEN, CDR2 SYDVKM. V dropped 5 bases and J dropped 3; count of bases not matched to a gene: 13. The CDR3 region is CASSPPLRDRMTDTQYF. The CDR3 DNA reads TGTGCCAGCAGTCCACCCCTCCGGGACAGGATGACAGATACGCAGTATTTT.

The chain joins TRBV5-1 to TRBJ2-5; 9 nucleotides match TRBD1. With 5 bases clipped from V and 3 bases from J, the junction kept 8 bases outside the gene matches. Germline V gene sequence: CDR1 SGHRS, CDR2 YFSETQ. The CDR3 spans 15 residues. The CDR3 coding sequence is TGCGCCAGCAGTTTTAGTGGACAGGGGAAAGAGACCCAGTACTTC. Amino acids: CASSFSGQGKETQYF.

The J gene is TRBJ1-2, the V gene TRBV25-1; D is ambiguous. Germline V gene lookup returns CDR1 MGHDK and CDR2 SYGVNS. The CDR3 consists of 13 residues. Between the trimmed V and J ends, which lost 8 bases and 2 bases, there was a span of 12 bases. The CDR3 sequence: CASRLTGNYGYTF. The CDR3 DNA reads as TGTGCCAGCCGCCTGACGGGAAACTATGGCTACACCTTC.

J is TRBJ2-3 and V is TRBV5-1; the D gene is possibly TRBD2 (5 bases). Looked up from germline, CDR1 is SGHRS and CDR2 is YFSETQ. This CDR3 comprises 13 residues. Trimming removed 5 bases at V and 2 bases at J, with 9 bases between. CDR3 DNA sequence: TGCGCCAGCAGAGCGGAAGCCACAGATACGCAGTATTTT. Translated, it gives CASRAEATDTQYF.

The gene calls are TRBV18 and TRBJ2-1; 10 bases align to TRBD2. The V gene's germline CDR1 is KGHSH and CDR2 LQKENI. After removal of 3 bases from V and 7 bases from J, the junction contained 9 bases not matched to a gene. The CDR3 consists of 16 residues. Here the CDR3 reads CASSPQSSGSMNEQFF. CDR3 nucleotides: TGTGCCAGCTCACCCCAGTCTAGCGGGAGTATGAATGAGCAGTTCTTC.

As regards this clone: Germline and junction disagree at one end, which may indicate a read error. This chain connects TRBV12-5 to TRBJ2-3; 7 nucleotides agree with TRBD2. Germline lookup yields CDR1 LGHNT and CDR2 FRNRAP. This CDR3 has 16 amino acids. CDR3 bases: TGTACTAGTGCCCTTTCGGGAGGCGGGTTCACAGATACGCAGTATTTT. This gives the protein CTSALSGGGFTDTQYF.

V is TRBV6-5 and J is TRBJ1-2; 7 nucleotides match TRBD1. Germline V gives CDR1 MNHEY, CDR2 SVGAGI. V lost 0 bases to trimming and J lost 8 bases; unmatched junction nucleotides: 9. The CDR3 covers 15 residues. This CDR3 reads CASSYSIGGLTGYTF. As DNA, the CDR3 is TGTGCCAGCAGTTACTCGATAGGGGGCTTGACAGGCTACACCTTC.